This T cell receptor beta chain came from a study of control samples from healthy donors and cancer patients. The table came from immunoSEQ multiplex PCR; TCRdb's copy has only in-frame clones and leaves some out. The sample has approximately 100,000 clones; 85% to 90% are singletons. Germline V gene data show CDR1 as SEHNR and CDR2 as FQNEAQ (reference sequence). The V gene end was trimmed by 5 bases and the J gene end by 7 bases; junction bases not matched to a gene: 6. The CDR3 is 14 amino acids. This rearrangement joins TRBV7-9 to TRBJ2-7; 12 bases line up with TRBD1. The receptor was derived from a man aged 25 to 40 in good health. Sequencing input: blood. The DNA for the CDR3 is TGTGCCAGCAGCCGGATGGGACAGGGGGCAGAGCAGTACTTC. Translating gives CASSRMGQGAEQYF.